This TCR beta chain was captured by sequencing in a study of cytomegalovirus exposure and HLA in healthy donors. PCR primers comprised 60 Vbeta and 13 Jbeta primers. Under the authors' procedure: Unique TCR beta chains numbered around 80 million in a later analysis, with roughly 10 million shared. Sequencing was performed with immunoSEQ multiplex PCR; in TCRdb, only in-frame clones are kept and a portion is missing. V, J and clone size reflect that table, while D and trimming were determined from the DNA. The data show over 80,000 clones, with 73% seen just once and approximately 3.5% held by the top ten. Germline V gene data show CDR1 as SGDLS and CDR2 as YYNGEE. The CDR3 is 17 amino acids. Trimming stripped 0 bases from V and 3 bases from J, with 18 bases between. This clone was detected only a few times. Its specificity is unknown. Broader study findings: A likely sequencing artifact accounted for one observed cluster of highly shared sequence variants. The study put under 200 TCR beta chains on its list as cytomegalovirus-associated.

This TCR was recovered from a man between 40 and 49 years old in good health and CMV-seronegative. Sequencing was carried out using PBMCs. The chain combines TRBV9 with TRBJ2-5; perhaps TRBD1 as D (7 bases). In DNA, the CDR3 is TGTGCCAGCAGCGTAGGGAGGGGCAGGGGGATCGAAGAGACCCAGTACTTC. Translating gives CASSVGRGRGIEETQYF.